The following is a T cell receptor (beta chain) sequence with its context. Ten or more counts support this clonotype. It has no known antigen specificity. The record has no base qualities; no much larger clone is one base away. The reads were generated on an Illumina HiSeq 1500. TCRdb handled the public reads itself, with Q25 trimming in fastp and clone calling in MiXCR, and kept productive beta chains. Entries that share a CDR3 protein sequence are merged under the most common genes and DNA. This sample is represented by 65,000 to 95,000 distinct CDR3 sequences; 3.7% of them were singletons. The top ten clonotypes cover roughly 4.4% of the sample. This entry belongs to a study of T cell repertoires in cytomegalovirus infection (dated by TCRdb to the late 2010s). At the level of the whole study: Donor HLA type was relevant to the analysis, as public TCR beta signatures indicated carriage of CMV infection together with the matching HLA type. Points the paper makes about the study in general: In the ex vivo response, HLA-C-restricted CMV-specific TCR beta clonotypes were dominant, and in two of eight donors the single most frequent clonotype came from this HLA-C-restricted group. Carriers of CMV infection plus the relevant HLA type were discriminated by the cumulative frequency of public TCR beta family members in the study cohort and in an independent roughly 340-donor cohort.

Compared with germline, V lacks 3 bases and J lacks 3 bases; bases without a gene match: 5. From the germline V gene (reference sequence), CDR1 is SGHNT and CDR2 is YYREEE. The CDR3 sequence holds 14 residues, the cysteine and phenylalanine included. The retained sequence is limited to the CDR3, 42 bases, with the frame set at the first base. Rearrangement joined TRBV5-4 to TRBJ2-5; 7 of the junction bases match TRBD2. The sample consisted of PBMCs. The origin of this receptor is a human donor in good health (CMV status not recorded). Some clones in this sample may be carry-over from other donors' samples. The nucleotides read TGTGCCAGCAGCTCCCGGGGGGTGGAAGAGACCCAGTACTTC. Translated, this is CASSSRGVEETQYF.